These T cell receptor beta chains were read from a single sample in a study of T cell repertoires in cytomegalovirus infection. TCRdb analysed the reads with MiXCR anew, one entry per CDR3 protein. The data show hundreds of thousands of distinct CDR3 sequences, with roughly 30% seen just once and around a sixth held by the top ten. Which antigens these TCRs recognize remains unknown. Sequenced here: cultured PBMCs, sampled from culture after CMV antigen stimulation. These receptors all come from a human donor in good health (CMV status not recorded). Some clones in this sample may be carry-over from other donors' samples. Both conserved end residues are part of each CDR3. The D gene is left open where the match is weak. Clone sizes are given selectively: once, few, many, or a class where the clone is expanded.

V gene	D gene	J gene	clone size	CDR3 protein	CDR3 DNA
TRBV20-1	TRBD2	TRBJ2-7	.	CSALYLGTSGSSYEQYF	TGCAGTGCTCTCTATCTTGGGACTAGCGGGAGTTCCTACGAGCAGTACTTC
TRBV4-2	TRBD2	TRBJ2-5	.	CASSRHLAVQETQYF	TGTGCCAGCAGCCGACATCTAGCGGTGCAAGAGACCCAGTACTTC
TRBV6-1	TRBD2	TRBJ2-5	.	CASTRNGGAQETQYF	TGTGCCAGCACCCGAAACGGGGGGGCCCAGGAGACCCAGTACTTC
TRBV15	TRBD1	TRBJ2-2	.	CATRTPGQGAGELFF	TGTGCCACCAGAACCCCGGGACAGGGTGCCGGGGAGCTGTTTTTT
TRBV13	TRBD2	TRBJ2-5	.	CASSLSPAGGETQYF	TGTGCCAGCAGCTTAAGTCCAGCGGGAGGAGAGACCCAGTACTTC
TRBV6-6	TRBD1	TRBJ1-1	.	CASSSPPDRAGLTEAFF	TGTGCCAGCAGTTCCCCACCGGACAGGGCGGGACTAACTGAAGCTTTCTTT
TRBV7-2	.	TRBJ2-2	few	CASRQSQAGELFF	TGTGCCAGCAGACAGTCTCAGGCCGGGGAGCTGTTTTTT
TRBV7-8	TRBD1	TRBJ2-7	few	CASSSWTGGSSYEQYF	TGTGCCAGCAGCTCATGGACAGGGGGAAGCTCCTACGAGCAGTACTTC
TRBV20-1	.	TRBJ1-1	.	CSARKPMGEAFF	TGCAGTGCTAGAAAACCTATGGGTGAAGCTTTCTTT
TRBV28	TRBD1	TRBJ2-7	.	CASSLPGQDSYEQYF	TGTGCCAGCAGCCTACCGGGACAGGACTCCTACGAGCAGTACTTC
TRBV7-6	.	TRBJ2-7	.	CASSLVAGGNEQYF	TGTGCCAGCAGCTTAGTTGCCGGGGGAAACGAGCAGTACTTC
TRBV12-3/TRBV12-4	.	TRBJ2-1	.	CASSSLEGGAFRTFF	TGTGCCAGCAGTTCCTTAGAGGGGGGAGCCTTCCGAACGTTCTTC
TRBV2	.	TRBJ2-7	.	CASRPVSYEQYF	TGTGCCAGCAGGCCGGTCTCCTACGAGCAGTACTTC
TRBV7-2	.	TRBJ2-5	.	CASSLSGRGLGETQYF	TGTGCCAGCAGCTTAAGTGGGCGGGGGCTAGGAGAGACCCAGTACTTC
TRBV12-3/TRBV12-4	TRBD2	TRBJ2-1	.	CASRVSGTSGSNEQFF	TGTGCCAGCAGAGTATCCGGGACTAGCGGGAGTAATGAGCAGTTCTTC
TRBV7-2	TRBD2	TRBJ2-1	many	CASSLGGLAGVNEQFF	TGTGCCAGCAGCTTAGGAGGACTAGCGGGAGTGAATGAGCAGTTCTTC
TRBV4-1	.	TRBJ1-1	few	CASSKWARGAKTEAFF	TGCGCCAGCAGTAAATGGGCCCGGGGGGCGAAGACTGAAGCTTTCTTT
TRBV7-9	.	TRBJ2-1	once	CACGPPSSNNEQFF	TGTGCCTGTGGGCCCCCTAGCTCCAACAATGAGCAGTTCTTC
TRBV7-2	.	TRBJ2-1	.	CASSLWKRVAYNEQFF	TGTGCCAGCAGCTTGTGGAAGCGGGTGGCCTACAATGAGCAGTTCTTC
TRBV28	.	TRBJ1-2	few	CASSSPTKLYGYTF	TGTGCCAGCAGTTCCCCGACAAAACTCTATGGCTACACCTTC
TRBV7-2	TRBD1	TRBJ2-7	many	CASSLDLRDRPYEQYF	TGTGCCAGCAGCTTAGACCTAAGGGACAGGCCCTACGAGCAGTACTTC
TRBV20-1	TRBD2	TRBJ2-7	few	CSGSTPLAGFYEQYF	TGCAGTGGCTCAACCCCGCTAGCGGGATTCTACGAGCAGTACTTC
TRBV5-1	.	TRBJ2-3	.	CASSLVGSALTDTQYF	TGCGCCAGCAGCTTGGTGGGTAGCGCGCTAACAGATACGCAGTATTTT
TRBV6-2/TRBV6-3	.	TRBJ1-4	.	CASSYDRIRTKLFF	TGTGCCAGCAGTTACGATCGGATCAGGACTAAACTGTTTTTT
TRBV20-1	.	TRBJ2-3	.	CSAEGASTDTQYF	TGCAGTGCCGAGGGCGCTAGCACAGATACGCAGTATTTT
TRBV7-2	TRBD2	TRBJ2-3	many	CASSLGGGMDTQYF	TGTGCCAGCAGCTTAGGGGGGGGAATGGATACGCAGTATTTT
TRBV2	TRBD1	TRBJ1-1	.	CASTRQGGTEALF	TGTGCCAGCACCCGACAGGGGGGCACTGAAGCTTTGTTT
TRBV7-2	.	TRBJ1-6	.	CASTLQAFYSPLHF	TGTGCCAGCACCCTACAGGCTTTTTATTCACCCCTCCACTTT
TRBV12-3/TRBV12-4	.	TRBJ1-1	few	CASSLKHTEAFF	TGTGCCAGCAGTTTAAAGCACACTGAAGCTTTCTTT
TRBV7-9	.	TRBJ2-2	.	CASSLKVVAGTMNTGELFF	TGTGCCAGCAGCCTAAAAGTTGTGGCAGGGACGATGAACACCGGGGAGCTGTTTTTT
TRBV7-2	.	TRBJ1-2	few	CASSSRLPRGINYGYTF	TGTGCCAGCAGCTCCCGGCTCCCAAGAGGGATAAACTATGGCTACACCTTC
TRBV12-3/TRBV12-4	TRBD1	TRBJ1-6	.	CASSPGTGKSSYNSPLHF	TGTGCCAGCAGTCCCGGGACAGGGAAGAGCTCCTATAATTCACCCCTCCACTTT
TRBV2	.	TRBJ2-1	.	CAIIKREFQFF	TGTGCCATCATAAAACGGGAGTTTCAGTTCTTC
TRBV7-2	TRBD1	TRBJ1-5	.	CASSLRGQGRNQPQHF	TGTGCCAGCAGCCTTAGGGGACAGGGACGCAATCAGCCCCAGCATTTT
TRBV11-2	.	TRBJ2-7	.	CASSLRRGGGTQQYF	TGTGCCAGCAGCTTAAGGCGGGGAGGGGGCACGCAGCAGTACTTC
TRBV3-1	.	TRBJ2-3	.	CASSPTGYTDTQYF	TGTGCCAGCAGTCCTACAGGTTACACAGATACGCAGTATTTT
TRBV27	.	TRBJ2-2	few	CASSLGVANTGELFF	TGTGCCAGCAGTTTAGGGGTCGCGAACACCGGGGAGCTGTTTTTT
TRBV5-4	.	TRBJ2-2	.	CASSAGASNTGELFF	TGTGCCAGCAGCGCCGGGGCCTCGAACACCGGGGAGCTGTTTTTT
TRBV18	.	TRBJ1-4	few	CASSPPDRREKLFF	TGTGCCAGCTCACCACCGGACAGACGTGAAAAACTGTTTTTT
TRBV28	TRBD2	TRBJ2-1	.	CASSPTKRGANLGQFF	TGTGCCAGCAGCCCGACTAAGCGGGGGGCGAACCTGGGACAGTTCTTC
TRBV15	.	TRBJ1-2	.	CATSRDRGQGVILGYTF	TGTGCCACCAGCAGAGATCGAGGCCAGGGCGTAATATTAGGCTACACCTTC
TRBV6-6	TRBD2	TRBJ2-5	.	CASRPGASGAYQETQYF	TGTGCCAGCAGACCTGGGGCTAGCGGGGCGTACCAAGAGACCCAGTACTTC
TRBV11-2	TRBD2	TRBJ2-1	few	CASSRLRVLAGGINEQFF	TGTGCCAGCAGCCGATTAAGGGTACTAGCGGGAGGAATCAATGAGCAGTTCTTC
TRBV7-2	.	TRBJ1-2	many	CASSLAGGGAYGYTF	TGTGCCAGCAGCTTAGCGGGAGGGGGAGCCTATGGCTACACCTTC
TRBV7-6	.	TRBJ1-1	.	CASSSSLDNSLTEAFF	TGTGCCAGCAGTTCTTCCCTGGACAATTCCTTGACTGAAGCTTTCTTT
TRBV2	TRBD1	TRBJ2-7	.	CASRRGQGYEQYF	TGTGCCAGCAGGAGAGGACAGGGCTACGAGCAGTACTTC
TRBV6-1	TRBD2	TRBJ2-7	many	CASSFGSFSGRGYEQYF	TGTGCCAGCAGTTTCGGGAGTTTTAGCGGGAGGGGATACGAGCAGTACTTC
TRBV20-1	TRBD2	TRBJ2-1	.	CSVPSSGMGDEQFF	TGCAGTGTTCCATCTAGCGGAATGGGGGACGAGCAGTTCTTC
TRBV4-1	TRBD2	TRBJ2-1	.	CASSQPWTGLAYRSYNEQFF	TGCGCCAGCAGCCAACCTTGGACGGGACTAGCATACCGCTCCTACAATGAGCAGTTCTTC
TRBV12-3/TRBV12-4	TRBD1	TRBJ2-2	.	CASSSGTVFSAITGELFF	TGTGCCAGCAGTTCCGGGACAGTTTTTTCTGCTATCACCGGGGAGCTGTTTTTT
TRBV28	.	TRBJ2-5	.	CASYTTAAGETQETQYF	TGTGCCAGCTACACCACCGCGGCAGGGGAAACCCAAGAGACCCAGTACTTC
TRBV4-1	.	TRBJ2-7	few	CASSQDMGSGWPYEQYF	TGCGCCAGCAGCCAAGATATGGGATCTGGGTGGCCCTACGAGCAGTACTTC
TRBV5-4	.	TRBJ1-2	.	CASGGQSYGYTF	TGTGCCAGCGGGGGGCAGAGCTATGGCTACACCTTC
TRBV6-5	.	TRBJ2-7	few	CASSYAAGPYEQYF	TGTGCCAGCAGTTACGCGGCGGGTCCCTACGAGCAGTACTTC
TRBV12-3/TRBV12-4	.	TRBJ1-5	few	CASSFSASEDWQPQHF	TGTGCCAGCAGTTTCTCCGCTTCCGAGGATTGGCAGCCCCAGCATTTT